The 4 T cell receptor beta chains below were found in one sample sequenced in a study of OX40 agonist ivuxolimab in advanced cancers. The data were produced by immunoSEQ multiplex PCR, yet TCRdb's version contains in-frame clones alone and is incomplete. The table lists 7,000 to 9,000 clones, about 88% of them singletons. This specimen consisted of CD4+ or CD8+ T cells sorted from blood, obtained in a trial of the OX40 agonist ivuxolimab. These receptors were obtained from an adult with an advanced solid tumor such as melanoma, head and neck, liver or kidney cancer.

This chain uses TRBV7-9 with TRBJ1-1, with TRBD1 matching over 9 bases. The germline V gene has CDR1 SEHNR and CDR2 FQNEAQ (reference sequence). The CDR3 contains 14 residues. V lost 4 bases, J lost 7 bases, and 7 bases stayed unmatched. The CDR3 coding sequence is TGTGCCAGCAGCTCTGGGGACAGGGTGGATGAAGCTTTCTTT. Translated, it gives CASSSGDRVDEAFF.

The rearrangement uses TRBV10-3 and TRBJ1-6; 7 nucleotides line up with TRBD1. CDR3 length: 16 amino acids. V trimming: 2 bases; J trimming: 8 bases; junction bases outside the gene matches: 9. Germline values: CDR1 ENHRY, CDR2 SYGVKD. CDR3 sequence: CAISERGARGDSPLHF. CDR3 DNA: TGTGCCATCAGTGAGCGGGGGGCCAGGGGGGATTCACCCCTCCACTTT.

The chain has TRBV5-5 and TRBJ2-1; possibly TRBD1 or TRBD2 for D (7 bases each). The V gene's germline CDR1 is SGHKS and CDR2 YYEKEE (reference sequence). V lost 1 base, J lost 7 bases, and 21 bases lay in between. The length of the CDR3 is 17 residues. Here the CDR3 reads CASSLSPQGGWLNEQFF. CDR3 in DNA: TGTGCCAGCAGCTTGTCCCCTCAGGGGGGGTGGTTGAATGAGCAGTTCTTC.

The V and J genes are TRBV27 and TRBJ1-1, with a tentative D call TRBD1 (5 bases). Per the germline V gene, CDR1 is MNHEY and CDR2 is SMNVEV (reference sequence). Trimming took 6 bases from V and 0 from J, leaving 8 bases between them. There are 13 residues in the CDR3. CDR3 protein: CASSGTVNTEAFF. The DNA for the CDR3 is TGTGCCAGCAGCGGGACGGTGAACACTGAAGCTTTCTTT.